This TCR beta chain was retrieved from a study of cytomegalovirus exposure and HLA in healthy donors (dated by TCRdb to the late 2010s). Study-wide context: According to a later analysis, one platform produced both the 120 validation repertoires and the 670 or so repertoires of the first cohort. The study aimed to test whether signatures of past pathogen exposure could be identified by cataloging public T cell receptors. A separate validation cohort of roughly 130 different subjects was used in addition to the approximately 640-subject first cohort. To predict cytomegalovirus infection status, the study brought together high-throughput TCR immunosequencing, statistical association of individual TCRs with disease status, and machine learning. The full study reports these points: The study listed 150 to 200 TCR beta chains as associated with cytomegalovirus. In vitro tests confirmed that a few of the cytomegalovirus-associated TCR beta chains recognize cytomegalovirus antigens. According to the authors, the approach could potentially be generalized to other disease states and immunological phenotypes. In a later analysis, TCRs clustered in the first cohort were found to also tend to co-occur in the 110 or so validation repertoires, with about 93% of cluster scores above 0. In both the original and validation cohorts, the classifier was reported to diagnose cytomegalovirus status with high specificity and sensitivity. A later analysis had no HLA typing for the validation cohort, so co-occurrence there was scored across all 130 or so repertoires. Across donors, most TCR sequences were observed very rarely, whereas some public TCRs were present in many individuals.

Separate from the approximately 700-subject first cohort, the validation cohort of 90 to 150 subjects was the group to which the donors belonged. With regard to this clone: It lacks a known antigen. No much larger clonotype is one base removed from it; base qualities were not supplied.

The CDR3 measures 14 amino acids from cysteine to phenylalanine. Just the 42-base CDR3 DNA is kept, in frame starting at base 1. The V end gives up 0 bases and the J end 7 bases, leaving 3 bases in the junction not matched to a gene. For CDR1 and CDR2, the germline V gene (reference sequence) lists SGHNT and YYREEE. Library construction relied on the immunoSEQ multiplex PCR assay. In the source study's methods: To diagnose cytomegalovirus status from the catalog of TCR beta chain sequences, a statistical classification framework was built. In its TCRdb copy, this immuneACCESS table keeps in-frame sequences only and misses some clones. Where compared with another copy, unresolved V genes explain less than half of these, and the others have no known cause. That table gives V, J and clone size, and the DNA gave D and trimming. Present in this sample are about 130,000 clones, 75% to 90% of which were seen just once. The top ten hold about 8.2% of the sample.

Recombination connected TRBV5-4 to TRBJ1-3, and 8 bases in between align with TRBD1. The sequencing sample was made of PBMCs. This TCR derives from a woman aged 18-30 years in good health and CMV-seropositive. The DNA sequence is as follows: TGTGCCAGCAGCTTGGACGGACAGGGTAACACCATATATTTT. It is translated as CASSLDGQGNTIYF.